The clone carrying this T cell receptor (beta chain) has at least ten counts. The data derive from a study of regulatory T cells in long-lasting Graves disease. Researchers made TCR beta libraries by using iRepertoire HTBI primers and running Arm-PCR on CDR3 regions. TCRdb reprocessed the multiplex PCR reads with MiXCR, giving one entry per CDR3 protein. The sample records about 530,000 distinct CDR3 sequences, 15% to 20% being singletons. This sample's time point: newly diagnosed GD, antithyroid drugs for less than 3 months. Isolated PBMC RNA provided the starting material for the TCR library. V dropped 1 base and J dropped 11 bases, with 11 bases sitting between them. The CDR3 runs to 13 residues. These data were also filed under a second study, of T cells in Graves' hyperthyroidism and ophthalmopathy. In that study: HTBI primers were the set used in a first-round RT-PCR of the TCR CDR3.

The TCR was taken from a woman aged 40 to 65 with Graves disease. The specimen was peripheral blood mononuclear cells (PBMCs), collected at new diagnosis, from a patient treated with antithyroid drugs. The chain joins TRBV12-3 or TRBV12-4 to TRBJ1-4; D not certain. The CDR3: CASSLEWSGKLFF. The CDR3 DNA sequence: TGTGCCAGCAGTTTAGAGTGGTCGGGGAAACTGTTTTTT.